What follows describes a single TCR beta chain. Using immunoSEQ multiplex PCR, the repertoire was profiled, and TCRdb retains in-frame clones only, with some absent. The sample includes tens of thousands of clones, about 87% seen only once; the top ten take roughly 12%. The data were obtained in a study of blood T cell repertoires in COVID-19. The CDR3 is made up of 15 amino acids. Germline V lookup: CDR1 SGHRS, CDR2 YFSETQ. Between the trimmed V and J ends, which lost 0 bases and 8 bases, there was a span of 15 bases. This TCR derives from a human donor in a cohort sampled during active COVID-19. The donor label of this sample is uncertain. Sequenced: peripheral blood. The V gene is TRBV5-1, the J gene TRBJ2-1, with D possibly TRBD2 on 6 matching bases. CDR3 DNA: TGCGCCAGCAGCTTGGCCGAGGTAGGAGGGTATGAGCAGTTCTTC. Amino acids: CASSLAEVGGYEQFF.